Listed below are T cell receptor beta chains from one sample, sequenced in a study of control samples from healthy donors and cancer patients. The data were produced by immunoSEQ multiplex PCR, yet TCRdb's version contains in-frame clones alone and is incomplete. This table has approximately 180,000 clones, approximately 94% appearing once. Sequencing input: blood. These receptor sequences come from a woman between 18 and 29 years old in good health. CDR3s include the opening cysteine and the closing phenylalanine or tryptophan.

J | V | CDR3
TRBJ1-5 | TRBV19 | CASSHRGPEQPQHF
TRBJ1-6 | TRBV6-2/TRBV6-3 | CASSYPGPNNSPLHF
TRBJ1-1 | TRBV6-5 | CASSYAENTEAFF
TRBJ1-2 | TRBV3-1/TRBV3-2 | CASRLGEGTAFNYGYTF
TRBJ1-3 | TRBV27 | CASQKSGNTIYF
TRBJ1-1 | TRBV11-1 | CASSPYLRDRAFF
TRBJ1-2 | TRBV19 | CASSGQGVDGYTF
TRBJ1-1 | TRBV6-5 | CASRREGNRAFF
TRBJ1-2 | TRBV7-2 | CASSSKQGAAGYTF
TRBJ2-3 | TRBV7-8 | CASSYPGPSSTDTQYF
TRBJ2-1 | TRBV29-1 | CSVVTFGTHYNEQFF
TRBJ2-1 | TRBV7-9 | CASSFPQGPPYNEQFF
TRBJ1-4 | TRBV14 | CASSQVSGAELFF
TRBJ2-5 | TRBV9 | CASSVGSSGSQETQYF
TRBJ1-1 | TRBV9 | CASSVGGGEAFF
TRBJ2-5 | TRBV5-6 | CASRLGGIWETQYF
TRBJ1-6 | TRBV9 | CASSEYGDRGGNSPLHF
TRBJ2-3 | TRBV9 | CASSVEDAVSTDTQYF
TRBJ1-2 | TRBV5-1 | CASSLAGGGEGYTF
TRBJ2-7 | TRBV14 | CASSQVGRVDEQYF
TRBJ1-1 | TRBV10-3 | CAISQQVGVMNTEAFF
TRBJ2-7 | TRBV5-4 | CASSPGTSGSGEQYF
TRBJ1-1 | TRBV5-1 | CASSLARTEAFF
TRBJ1-3 | TRBV7-9 | CASSSGVSGNTIYF
TRBJ2-4 | TRBV7-9 | CASSSGGAKNIQYF